The following is a T cell receptor beta chain sequence with its context. Its antigen remains unidentified. Random hexamers primed reverse transcription of about 0.45 to 1 ug RNA. A single record per CDR3 protein comes from TCRdb applying MiXCR to the immunoSEQ multiplex PCR reads. The sample has some 110,000 distinct CDR3 sequences, around 94% seen once. The sample comes from a study of CD8 T cells in Susac syndrome. Study background: Susac syndrome patients were untreated, on corticosteroids with some adding intravenous immunoglobulin, or on intravenous immunoglobulin only. The study's findings and limits: The authors acknowledged that the study's TCR sequencing and HLA analysis involved relatively few individuals.

The CDR3 has 15 amino acids. Germline assignment: CDR1 SGDLS and CDR2 YYNGEE. V lost 0 bases, J lost 0 bases, and 9 bases lay in between. J is TRBJ1-2 and V is TRBV9; no firm D call. The clonotype originates from a human donor with Susac syndrome. The sample taken for sequencing was CD8+ T cells from PBMCs. The CDR3 loop is CASSVEGVANYGYTF. The CDR3 nucleotides read TGTGCCAGCAGCGTAGAGGGAGTTGCTAACTATGGCTACACCTTC.